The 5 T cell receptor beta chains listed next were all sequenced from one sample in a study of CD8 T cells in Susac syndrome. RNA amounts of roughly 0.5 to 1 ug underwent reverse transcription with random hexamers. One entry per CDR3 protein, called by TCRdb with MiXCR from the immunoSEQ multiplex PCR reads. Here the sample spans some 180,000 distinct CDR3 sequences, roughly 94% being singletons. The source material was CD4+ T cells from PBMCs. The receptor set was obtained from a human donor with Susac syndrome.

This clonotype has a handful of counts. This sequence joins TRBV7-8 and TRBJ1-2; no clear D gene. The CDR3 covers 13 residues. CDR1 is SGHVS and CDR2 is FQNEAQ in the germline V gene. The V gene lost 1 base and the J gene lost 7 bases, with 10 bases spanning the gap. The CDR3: CASSLGRVVGYTF. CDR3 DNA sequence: TGTGCCAGCAGCTTAGGACGGGTGGTTGGCTACACCTTC.

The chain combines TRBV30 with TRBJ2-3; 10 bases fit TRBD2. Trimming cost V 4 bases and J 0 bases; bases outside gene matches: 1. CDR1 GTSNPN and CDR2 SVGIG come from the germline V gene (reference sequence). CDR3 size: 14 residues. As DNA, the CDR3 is TGTGCCTGGATGGGACTAGCGAGCACAGATACGCAGTATTTT. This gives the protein CAWMGLASTDTQYF.

CDR3 region: CSASSGTTYNEQFF. The CDR3, as DNA: TGCAGTGCTAGTAGCGGGACGACCTACAATGAGCAGTTCTTC. The chain employs TRBV20-1 and TRBJ2-1, with TRBD2 matching over 8 bases. CDR1 is DFQATT, CDR2 SNEGSKA, per germline (reference sequence). This CDR3 contains 14 residues. Losses at the gene ends were 3 bases for V and 2 bases for J; bases not matched to a gene: 3.

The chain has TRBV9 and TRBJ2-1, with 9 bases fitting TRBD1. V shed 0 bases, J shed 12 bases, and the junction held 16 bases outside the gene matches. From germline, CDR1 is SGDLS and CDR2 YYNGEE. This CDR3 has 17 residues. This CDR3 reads CASSVDVSRDRDPGQFF. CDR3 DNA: TGTGCCAGCAGCGTAGATGTATCTCGGGACAGGGACCCAGGGCAGTTCTTC.

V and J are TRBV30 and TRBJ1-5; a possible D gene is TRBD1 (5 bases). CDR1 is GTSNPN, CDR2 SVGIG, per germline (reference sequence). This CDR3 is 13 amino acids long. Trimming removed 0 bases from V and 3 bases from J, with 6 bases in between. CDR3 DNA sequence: TGTGCCTGGAGTGTGACAGACAATCAGCCCCAGCATTTT. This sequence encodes CAWSVTDNQPQHF.